This TCR beta chain was observed in a study of CD8+CD57+ T cells in acquired aplastic anemia. The study's findings and limits: Patients and controls turned out to have around 29 CD8+ CDR3 sequences in common.

With respect to this clonotype: As yet, its antigen is unknown.

Profiling of TCR beta VDJ combinations and CDR3 sequences used genomic DNA as template. TCRdb analysed the reads with MiXCR anew, one entry per CDR3 protein. The repertoire holds around 170,000 distinct CDR3 sequences, with 55% to 70% as singletons. CDR1 is SGDLS and CDR2 is YYNGEE in the germline V gene. CDR3 length: 14 residues. V was clipped by 2 bases and J by 6 bases, with 12 bases between them. The clonotype was recovered from a human donor in good health. J is TRBJ2-1 and V is TRBV9; D not resolved. Sequenced: sorted CD4+, CD8+, or CD8+CD57+ T cells (not recorded which) from PBMCs. The CDR3 here is CASSVQTQSNEQFF. The CDR3 nucleotides read TGTGCCAGCAGCGTCCAGACGCAGAGCAATGAGCAGTTCTTC.